The source of this T cell receptor beta chain is a study of CD8 T cells in ankylosing spondylitis. This CDR3 is 14 amino acids long. Per germline, CDR1 SGHAT and CDR2 FQNNGV. V was trimmed by 3 bases and J by 8 bases, leaving 14 bases between them. As concerns this clonotype: Its matching antigen is unknown.

5'-RACE, quantitative and with molecular barcodes, yielded the TCR beta libraries. Via MiXCR, TCRdb re-called the 5' RACE reads, giving one row per CDR3 protein. The top ten hold roughly a third of the sample, which has more than 100,000 distinct CDR3 sequences, under 20% seen once. General study results and limits: It appeared that ankylosing spondylitis blood was characterized by a TCR beta motif of several highly homologous variants.

The sequence derives from a male donor with ankylosing spondylitis. V is TRBV11-2 and J is TRBJ2-1; D is perhaps TRBD2 (5 bases). Sequencing input: blood, either unsorted or a sorted T cell fraction (not recorded which). The DNA of the CDR3 is TGTGCCAGCAGCTTGGCACAACTAGGGTATGAGCAGTTCTTC. Its protein product is CASSLAQLGYEQFF.